This TCR beta chain was obtained from a study of T cells in Graves' hyperthyroidism and ophthalmopathy. This clonotype was seen many times. RNA transcripts gave rise to amplified TCR beta CDR3 regions. A set of HTBI primers served as the primers for a first-round RT-PCR of the TCR CDR3. TCRdb passed the multiplex PCR reads through MiXCR, listing each CDR3 protein once. This table has roughly 240,000 distinct CDR3 sequences, roughly a quarter appearing once. Germline V gene lookup returns CDR1 MDHEN and CDR2 SYDVKM. The CDR3 loop spans 16 amino acids. V was clipped by 7 bases and J by 0 bases, with 19 bases between them.

The sample comprised blood. V gene TRBV28 combines with J gene TRBJ2-7, with TRBD1 as a possible D gene (5 bases). The receptor was isolated from a middle-aged woman with Graves' ophthalmopathy. The CDR3 nucleotides are TGTGCCAGCACCATCAACTGGGGCGACAGCTCCTACGAGCAGTACTTC. This sequence encodes CASTINWGDSSYEQYF.